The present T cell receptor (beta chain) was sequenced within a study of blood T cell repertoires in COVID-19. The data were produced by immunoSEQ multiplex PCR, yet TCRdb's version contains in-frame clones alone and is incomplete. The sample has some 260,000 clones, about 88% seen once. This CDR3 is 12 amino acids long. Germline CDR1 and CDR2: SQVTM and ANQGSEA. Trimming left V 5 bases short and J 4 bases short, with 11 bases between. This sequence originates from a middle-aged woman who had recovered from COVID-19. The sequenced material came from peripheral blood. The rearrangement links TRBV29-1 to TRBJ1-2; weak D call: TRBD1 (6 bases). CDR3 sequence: CSVQTGSYGYTF. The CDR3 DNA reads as TGCAGCGTTCAGACAGGCAGCTATGGCTACACCTTC.